These T cell receptor beta chains were read from a single sample in a study of T cell responses to AZD1222 COVID-19 vaccine. Clones were sequenced by immunoSEQ multiplex PCR, and TCRdb holds only the in-frame ones, with some missing. The sample includes roughly 76,000 clones, 86% of them seen just once. The sample was peripheral blood, taken on day 0 of AZD1222 vaccination. The receptors were sampled from an adult in good health. Both conserved end residues are part of each CDR3. A D gene is named only where the DNA matches it firmly. A clone size is listed for some rows: how often the clone was seen (once, few, many), or a class if it is expanded.

.	TRBV15	TRBD1	TRBJ2-6	TGTGCCACCCTTCAAGCCTTAAGGGGGCAAGGGGCCAACGTCCTGACTTTC	CATLQALRGQGANVLTF
.	TRBV6-6	TRBD2	TRBJ2-3	TGTGCCAGCGGACCAAGCGGGAGCTCCCCAGATACGCAGTATTTT	CASGPSGSSPDTQYF
.	TRBV12-5	TRBD1	TRBJ1-1	TGTGCTAGTGGTTCGACGGACAGGGGATCTGCTTTCTTT	CASGSTDRGSAFF
once	TRBV27	TRBD2	TRBJ2-1	TGTGCCAGCAGCTTAGCGGGAGCTACCTACAATGAGCAGTTCTTC	CASSLAGATYNEQFF
once	TRBV3-1/TRBV3-2	.	TRBJ2-5	TGTGCCAGCAGCCAAAACAGGGATGCGACCCAGTACTTC	CASSQNRDATQYF
.	TRBV7-9	.	TRBJ2-1	TGTGCCAGCAGCTTCGATGAGCAGTTCTTC	CASSFDEQFF
.	TRBV11-2	.	TRBJ2-7	TGTGCCAGCAGCTTAGATTTCAGATCCTACGAGCAGTACTTC	CASSLDFRSYEQYF
.	TRBV7-3	TRBD2	TRBJ2-1	TGTGCCAGCAGCGCGGGAGTTAACAATGAGCAGTTCTTC	CASSAGVNNEQFF
.	TRBV21-1	.	TRBJ2-3	TGTGCCAGCAGCAAAGCGGTGAATACGCAGTATTTT	CASSKAVNTQYF
.	TRBV5-1	.	TRBJ2-5	TGCGCCAGCAGCTTGTTTGGGGGAGGAGAGACCCAGTACTTC	CASSLFGGGETQYF
few	TRBV5-6	TRBD2	TRBJ2-1	TGTGCCAGCAGCCCGGGACTAGCGGAGACCAATGAGCAGTTCTTC	CASSPGLAETNEQFF
.	TRBV7-3	.	TRBJ2-7	TGTGCCAGCAGTTCGACGGAGTACGAGCAGTACTTC	CASSSTEYEQYF
.	TRBV15	.	TRBJ1-1	TGTGCCACCAGCAGAGGAGGGTTCGGCGCTGAAGCTTTCTTT	CATSRGGFGAEAFF
.	TRBV14	.	TRBJ2-7	TGTGCCAGCAGCCATGGACAAGCGTCGGAGCAGTACTTC	CASSHGQASEQYF
.	TRBV12-3/TRBV12-4	.	TRBJ1-1	TGTGCCAGCAGCCATGGGATTGACCGTGAAGCTTTCTTT	CASSHGIDREAFF
.	TRBV9	TRBD1	TRBJ1-3	TGTGCCAGCAGTCCGGGGACAGGGTTCCTCTACGGAAACACCATATATTTT	CASSPGTGFLYGNTIYF
.	TRBV29-1	.	TRBJ2-1	TGCAGCGTATTGCCCCCCCTAAGACACTACAATGAGCAGTTCTTC	CSVLPPLRHYNEQFF
.	TRBV28	TRBD1	TRBJ1-6	TGTGCCAGCAGGGGGACAGTCTATAATTCACCCCTCCACTTT	CASRGTVYNSPLHF
.	TRBV29-1	.	TRBJ1-2	TGCAGCGTTGAAGATGGATTCTTGGATGGCTACACCTTC	CSVEDGFLDGYTF
.	TRBV11-1	TRBD1	TRBJ2-7	TGTGCCAGCAGCTCCTGGGACAGGGGTGCCTACGAGCAGTACTTC	CASSSWDRGAYEQYF
.	TRBV30	.	TRBJ1-6	TGTGCCTCCAAAGTGGGAGGTAATTCACCCCTCCACTTT	CASKVGGNSPLHF
few	TRBV7-2	.	TRBJ1-1	TGTGCCAGCAGCTTAGCGATCACTGAAGCTTTCTTT	CASSLAITEAFF
.	TRBV10-3	.	TRBJ1-3	TGTGCCATCAGTACAGGGAGCTCTGGAAACACCATATATTTT	CAISTGSSGNTIYF
.	TRBV18	.	TRBJ1-1	TGTGCCAGCTCACCACCGACAGCTTCAAACACTGAAGCTTTCTTT	CASSPPTASNTEAFF
.	TRBV7-2	.	TRBJ2-5	TGTGCCAGCAGCTTACAGGGGCAAGAGACCCAGTACTTC	CASSLQGQETQYF
.	TRBV7-9	.	TRBJ1-6	TGTGCCAGCAGCTCACTAGATTCACCCCTCCACTTT	CASSSLDSPLHF
.	TRBV7-9	.	TRBJ2-1	TGTGCCAGCAGCCCCGGATTTAATGAGCAGTTCTTC	CASSPGFNEQFF
.	TRBV5-4	TRBD1	TRBJ1-6	TGTGCCAGCACCACAAACAGGGGAAATTCACCCCTCCACTTT	CASTTNRGNSPLHF
few	TRBV7-2	TRBD2	TRBJ2-5	TGTGCCAGCAGCTTGGGACTAGCGGGAATTCCGTACCGCGAGACCCAGTACTTC	CASSLGLAGIPYRETQYF
few	TRBV29-1	.	TRBJ1-1	TGCAGCGTTGACTCAGCTTTCTTT	CSVDSAFF
.	TRBV6-6	TRBD1	TRBJ2-2	TGTGCCAGCAGCTACAGGGGGGAGAACACCGGGGAGCTGTTTTTT	CASSYRGENTGELFF
.	TRBV3-1/TRBV3-2	TRBD2	TRBJ2-7	TGTGCCAGCAGCCAAGGGATAGCGGGAGGCTCCTACGAGCAGTACTTC	CASSQGIAGGSYEQYF
.	TRBV6-1	.	TRBJ2-1	TGTGCCAGCAGTGAAGCCCCGTCAGTAGCGGCTCGTAATGAGCAGTTCTTC	CASSEAPSVAARNEQFF
.	TRBV7-9	.	TRBJ1-3	TGTGCCAGCAGCTTAAACCCAGGGACCCCTGGAAACACCATATATTTT	CASSLNPGTPGNTIYF
.	TRBV27	.	TRBJ2-4	TGTGCCAGCAGGTTACAATACTGGGGGCAGGGACCCAAAAACATTCAGTACTTC	CASRLQYWGQGPKNIQYF
once	TRBV6-5	.	TRBJ1-1	TGTGCCAGCAGTTCCCCGCGGGGGGCGTACCGAGCTTTCTTT	CASSSPRGAYRAFF
.	TRBV4-1	TRBD1	TRBJ1-1	TGCGCCAGCAGCCTCTCGGACAGGGCAGACACTGAAGCTTTCTTT	CASSLSDRADTEAFF
.	TRBV9	.	TRBJ2-5	TGTGCCAGCAGCGTTCGTATGAGGGGTACCCAAGAGACCCAGTACTTC	CASSVRMRGTQETQYF
.	TRBV28	TRBD1	TRBJ1-1	TGTGCCACCGAACAGGGGGGGACTGAAGCTTTCTTT	CATEQGGTEAFF
once	TRBV27	.	TRBJ2-3	TGTGCCAGCAGTAGGACCCCACCAGGGGATACGCAGTATTTT	CASSRTPPGDTQYF
.	TRBV24-1	.	TRBJ2-1	TGTGCCACCAGTGTTAGAAGGGACGAGGGAGAGTTCTTC	CATSVRRDEGEFF
.	TRBV7-8	TRBD2	TRBJ2-7	TGTGCCAGCAGCTTAGGTGGAATAGCGGGAGGCTACGAGCAGTACTTC	CASSLGGIAGGYEQYF
medium-sized	TRBV2	.	TRBJ1-2	TGTGCCAGCAAACTCGCCGAGGAGGGCTATGGCTACACCTTC	CASKLAEEGYGYTF
.	TRBV7-2	.	TRBJ2-1	TGTGCCAGCAGCTTAGCCACAGCCCCCGCGGGACAGTTCTTC	CASSLATAPAGQFF
once	TRBV29-1	.	TRBJ1-4	TGCAGCGTTGCGGGATCCCCTTCGGAAAAACTGTTTTTT	CSVAGSPSEKLFF
.	TRBV27	.	TRBJ2-2	TGTGCCACCCGTCCCTTGGGGGGCAGCGGGGAGCTGTTTTTT	CATRPLGGSGELFF
.	TRBV3-1/TRBV3-2	TRBD2	TRBJ2-3	TGTGCCAGCACCCTTAGGGCTCTAGCGGGGGGCACAGATACGCAGTATTTT	CASTLRALAGGTDTQYF
.	TRBV19	TRBD1	TRBJ2-5	TGTGCCAGTAGTAAAGGGGGACAGGCCAACCAAGAGACCCAGTACTTC	CASSKGGQANQETQYF
.	TRBV6-5	.	TRBJ2-5	TGTGCCAGCAGGACCGCAGGAGGCAATTTGGAGACCCAGTACTTC	CASRTAGGNLETQYF
.	TRBV15	.	TRBJ1-4	TGTGCCACCAGCAGCAAGACAGGACTATCGGGTAATGAAAAACTGTTTTTT	CATSSKTGLSGNEKLFF
.	TRBV6-6	.	TRBJ2-3	TGTGCCAGCAGTCCCCCCGGGCTTAATACGCAGTATTTT	CASSPPGLNTQYF
.	TRBV15	.	TRBJ1-6	TGTGCCACCAGCAGAGTGAAGAATGGGGGTTCACCCCTCCACTTT	CATSRVKNGGSPLHF
.	TRBV7-8	.	TRBJ2-7	TGTGCCAGCAGCTTATTTAACTCATTTAGCGAGCAGTACTTC	CASSLFNSFSEQYF
.	TRBV21-1	.	TRBJ1-3	TGTGCCAGCAGTTACCAGGCCGGCTCTGGAAACACCATATATTTT	CASSYQAGSGNTIYF
few	TRBV18	.	TRBJ1-1	TGTGCCAGCTCATTCCAATCCCTGGGGTTCCCGGCGAACACTGAAGCTTTCTTT	CASSFQSLGFPANTEAFF
.	TRBV19	.	TRBJ1-2	TGTGCCAGTATATACGAAGTAGGGACCTCCTATGGCTACACCTTC	CASIYEVGTSYGYTF
.	TRBV5-1	.	TRBJ1-2	TGCGCCAGCAGCTTGGTAGGGGGAACCTCTAACTATGGCTACACCTTC	CASSLVGGTSNYGYTF